These 27 T cell receptor beta chains were sequenced from one sample in a study of PD-1 blockade in classical Hodgkin lymphoma. Produced via immunoSEQ multiplex PCR; TCRdb's table is partial and in-frame only. The table includes about 20,000 clones, 84% detected once. Sample time point: cycle 4 day 1 (C4D1), after less than seven weeks of nivolumab. Every patient was affected by relapse after autologous stem cell transplantation, while exposure to brentuximab vedotin was not uniform. From thawed PBMCs, CD8+ T cells were isolated by magnetic negative selection. Material: CD8+ T cells from blood, obtained before the fourth cycle of nivolumab. Receptors were obtained from a human donor with classical Hodgkin lymphoma.

The chain has TRBV27 and TRBJ2-7; D is possibly TRBD1 (5 bases). Trimming removed 3 bases at V and 1 base at J, with 7 bases between. This CDR3 has 13 amino acids. The germline V gene has CDR1 MNHEY and CDR2 SMNVEV (reference sequence). The CDR3 here is CASSFQGSYEQYF. Here the CDR3 DNA reads TGTGCCAGCAGTTTTCAGGGTTCCTACGAGCAGTACTTC.

This chain links TRBV18 with TRBJ2-2; no clear D gene. The V and J ends lost 4 bases and 3 bases respectively, with 0 bases between them. Germline V CDR1 and CDR2: KGHSH, LQKENI. The CDR3 loop spans 11 amino acids. The CDR3 DNA is TGTGCCAGCTCACACACCGGGGAGCTGTTTTTT. Translation gives CASSHTGELFF.

The chain employs TRBV2 and TRBJ2-5; possibly TRBD1 for D (6 bases). V lost 6 bases and J lost 2, with 7 bases in between. The CDR3 has 12 residues. CDR1 is SNHLY and CDR2 is FYNNEI in the germline V gene. Here the CDR3 reads CASSGQQETQYF. CDR3 nucleotide sequence: TGTGCCAGCAGCGGACAGCAAGAGACCCAGTACTTC.

This rearrangement joins TRBV9 to TRBJ2-7, with 10 positions matching TRBD2. CDR1 is SGDLS, CDR2 YYNGEE, per germline. The CDR3 covers 14 residues. CDR3 loop: CAVLLAGGSYEQYF. The CDR3 DNA is TGTGCAGTCTTGTTAGCGGGGGGCTCCTACGAGCAGTACTTC.

J is TRBJ2-3 and V is TRBV9, with TRBD1 matching 9 bases. CDR1 and CDR2 (germline): SGDLS, YYNGEE. The CDR3 runs 16 residues. With 2 bases clipped from V and 5 bases from J, the junction kept 9 bases outside the gene matches. The DNA for the CDR3 is TGTGCCAGCAGCGTGTGGTCCGGGACAGGGAGAGATACGCAGTATTTT. The encoded protein is CASSVWSGTGRDTQYF.

The chain joins TRBV2 to TRBJ1-2; 9 bases map to TRBD1. Looked up from germline, CDR1 is SNHLY and CDR2 is FYNNEI. V lost 5 bases and J lost 2; bases outside the gene matches: 9. This CDR3 is built from 16 residues. The CDR3 sequence is CASSRTGTGLNYGYTF. CDR3 bases: TGTGCCAGCAGTCGAACCGGGACAGGGTTGAACTATGGCTACACCTTC. The entire variable domain, with the rest obtained from reference TRBV2 and TRBJ1-2, is as follows: EPEVTQTPSHQVTQMGQEVILRCVPISNHLYFYWYRQILGQKVEFLVSFYNNEISEKSEIFDDQFSVERPDGSNFTLKIRSTKLEDSAMYFCASSRTGTGLNYGYTFGSGTRLTVV.

The chain combines TRBV6-6 with TRBJ2-7, with no clear D. V was clipped by 0 bases and J by 3 bases, with 12 bases between them. In germline, CDR1 is MNHNY, CDR2 SVGAGI (reference sequence). This CDR3 region has 15 residues. The CDR3 protein is CASSYSRPQFYEQYF. The CDR3, as DNA: TGTGCCAGCAGTTACTCGAGACCTCAGTTCTACGAGCAGTACTTC.

The chain carries TRBV5-6 and TRBJ1-1; 8 bases are shared with TRBD1. CDR3 size: 14 residues. Germline CDR1 reads SGHDT; CDR2 reads YYEEEE. The V gene end was trimmed by 2 bases and the J gene end by 1 base; junction bases not matched to a gene: 1. This CDR3 is CASSFGTGNTEAFF. Written as DNA, the CDR3 is TGTGCCAGCAGCTTTGGGACAGGGAACACTGAAGCTTTCTTT.

J is TRBJ2-7 and V is TRBV7-8; D possibly uses TRBD1 or TRBD2 (6 bases each). CDR1 and CDR2 (germline): SGHVS, FQNEAQ. With 3 bases removed from V and 4 bases from J, the gap between germline ends came to 19 bases. CDR3 length: 16 residues. The CDR3 sequence is CASSFGGTRPAYEQYF. The CDR3 nucleotides read TGTGCCAGCAGCTTCGGAGGGACAAGGCCCGCGTACGAGCAGTACTTC.

With respect to this clone: Other DNA sequences within the sample encode an identical CDR3. This chain links TRBV2 with TRBJ1-5; 9 bases map to TRBD1. The germline gives CDR1 SNHLY, CDR2 FYNNEI. Trimming removed 7 bases from V and 10 bases from J; junction bases left unmatched: 14. The length of the CDR3 is 15 residues. This chain's CDR3 is CASNRGQEPPKPQHF. CDR3 sequence (DNA): TGTGCCAGCAACAGGGGGCAGGAGCCTCCCAAACCCCAGCATTTT. The complete variable domain, with remaining parts taken from reference TRBV2 and TRBJ1-5, reads EPEVTQTPSHQVTQMGQEVILRCVPISNHLYFYWYRQILGQKVEFLVSFYNNEISEKSEIFDDQFSVERPDGSNFTLKIRSTKLEDSAMYFCASNRGQEPPKPQHFGDGTRLSIL.

This chain joins TRBV6-1 and TRBJ2-1; D may correspond to TRBD1 or TRBD2 (5 bases each). Germline V gives CDR1 MNHNS, CDR2 SASEGT. Between the trimmed V and J ends, which lost 1 base and 8 bases, there was a span of 15 bases. The CDR3 sequence is 15 residues long. In DNA, the CDR3 is TGTGCCAGCAGTGAAGGGGGACCCACCATCGATGAGCAGTTCTTC. This sequence encodes CASSEGGPTIDEQFF.

This clone was counted once. The J gene is TRBJ1-1, the V gene TRBV30; D not resolved. The CDR3 consists of 15 residues. Germline-derived CDR1 and CDR2 are GTSNPN and SVGIG (reference sequence). Trimming pared 3 bases from V and 4 bases from J, leaving 18 bases between. CDR3 sequence: CAWSDRLTGGTEAFF. CDR3 in DNA: TGTGCCTGGAGCGACCGACTTACCGGCGGCACTGAAGCTTTCTTT.

This clone was counted a single time. The chain joins TRBV15 to TRBJ1-2; tentatively, D is TRBD1 (6 bases). Per germline, CDR1 LNHNV and CDR2 YYDKDF (reference sequence). The CDR3 totals 16 residues. V gave up 1 base and J gave up 2 bases, with 14 bases separating them. This chain's CDR3 is CATSRGRGGLNYGYTF. DNA for the CDR3: TGTGCCACCAGCAGAGGCAGGGGCGGCTTGAACTATGGCTACACCTTC. Combining the CDR3 with reference TRBV15 and TRBJ1-2 gives the whole variable domain DAMVIQNPRYQVTQFGKPVTLSCSQTLNHNVMYWYQQKSSQAPKLLFHYYDKDFNNEADTPDNFQSRRPNTSFCFLDIRSPGLGDTAMYLCATSRGRGGLNYGYTFGSGTRLTVV.

The chain joins TRBV2 to TRBJ2-2; D is perhaps TRBD2 (6 bases). The CDR3 is 16 amino acids. Germline V gives CDR1 SNHLY, CDR2 FYNNEI. The ends were cut back, 6 bases at V and 4 bases at J, with 18 bases in the middle. CDR3 nucleotide sequence: TGTGCCAGCAGCGGGTGGGACCGGGAGTCCACCGGGGAGCTGTTTTTT. Amino acid sequence: CASSGWDRESTGELFF.

The chain couples TRBV5-6 to TRBJ1-3; no firm D call. This CDR3 region has 11 residues. CDR1 and CDR2 (germline): SGHDT, YYEEEE. V gave up 4 bases and J gave up 4 bases, with 3 bases separating them. This CDR3 reads CASSIGNTIYF. DNA of the CDR3: TGTGCCAGCAGCATAGGAAACACCATATATTTT.

V gene TRBV4-1 combines with J gene TRBJ2-7, with 11 bases fitting TRBD2. Germline V gives CDR1 MGHRA, CDR2 YSYEKL. This CDR3 is built from 15 residues. Trimming at V came to 1 base and at J to 2 bases, leaving 1 base not matched to a gene. The CDR3 protein is CASSQASGGTYEQYF. The CDR3 DNA reads TGCGCCAGCAGCCAAGCTAGCGGGGGGACCTACGAGCAGTACTTC.

This chain links TRBV18 with TRBJ2-3; D may be TRBD2 (6 bases). The CDR3 extends over 15 amino acids. The germline CDR1 and CDR2 sequences are KGHSH and LQKENI. V was clipped by 3 bases and J by 2 bases, with 12 bases between them. The CDR3 protein is CASSPRDFHTDTQYF. The DNA for the CDR3 is TGTGCCAGCTCACCCCGGGACTTCCACACAGATACGCAGTATTTT.

V is TRBV4-1 and J is TRBJ2-7; tentatively, D is TRBD1 (6 bases). V dropped 4 bases and J dropped 2 bases, with 9 bases sitting between them. The CDR3 sequence is 13 residues long. Germline V CDR1 and CDR2: MGHRA, YSYEKL. The CDR3: CASSPGAPYEQYF. CDR3 bases: TGCGCCAGCAGCCCAGGGGCCCCCTACGAGCAGTACTTC.

The CDR3 nucleotides read TGTGCCAGCAGTTTTGGCAGGGGGCAAGAGACCCAGTACTTC. It translates to CASSFGRGQETQYF. The V gene is TRBV27, the J gene TRBJ2-5, with 7 bases identical to TRBD1. V was clipped by 3 bases and J by 2 bases; unmatched bases: 3. This CDR3 is built from 14 residues. The germline V gene has CDR1 MNHEY and CDR2 SMNVEV (reference sequence).

V is TRBV15 and J is TRBJ2-7; D possibly matches TRBD1 or TRBD2 (5 bases each). Between the trimmed V and J ends, which lost 0 bases and 2 bases, there was a span of 23 bases. The germline gives CDR1 LNHNV, CDR2 YYDKDF (reference sequence). The CDR3 has 19 amino acids. CDR3 loop: CATSRDLHHTLGAAYEQYF. The CDR3 DNA reads TGTGCCACCAGCAGAGATCTACACCACACTCTCGGGGCGGCCTACGAGCAGTACTTC. Full variable domain (remainder filled in from reference TRBV15 and TRBJ2-7): DAMVIQNPRYQVTQFGKPVTLSCSQTLNHNVMYWYQQKSSQAPKLLFHYYDKDFNNEADTPDNFQSRRPNTSFCFLDIRSPGLGDTAMYLCATSRDLHHTLGAAYEQYFGPGTRLTVT.

The chain joins TRBV13 to TRBJ1-1; 7 nucleotides line up with TRBD1. The CDR3 length is 14 residues. The germline V gene has CDR1 PRHDT and CDR2 FYEKMQ (reference sequence). The V segment lost 4 bases and the J segment 7 bases; nucleotides outside the gene matches: 9. The CDR3 protein is CASSYPGQGGEAFF. The CDR3 coding sequence is TGTGCCAGCAGCTACCCGGGGCAGGGGGGTGAAGCTTTCTTT.

This clone has only a few counts. The genes are TRBV6-1 and TRBJ2-7, with D unresolved. The CDR3 is 14 amino acids. Germline values: CDR1 MNHNS, CDR2 SASEGT. Trimming removed 0 bases at V and 4 bases at J, with 10 bases between. CDR3 region: CASSEAGSQYEQYF. DNA for the CDR3: TGTGCCAGCAGTGAAGCTGGATCTCAGTACGAGCAGTACTTC.

In nucleotides, the CDR3 is TGTGCCAGCAGTGCCACCGGCGGATTAGGGCCGCGTGAAAAACTGTTTTTT. Amino acid sequence: CASSATGGLGPREKLFF. The chain links TRBV2 to TRBJ1-4; D gene uncertain. Germline CDR1 reads SNHLY; CDR2 reads FYNNEI. V was trimmed by 4 bases and J by 7 bases, leaving 22 bases between them. The CDR3 is 17 residues long. The full variable domain, with the rest looked up from reference TRBV2 and TRBJ1-4, is EPEVTQTPSHQVTQMGQEVILRCVPISNHLYFYWYRQILGQKVEFLVSFYNNEISEKSEIFDDQFSVERPDGSNFTLKIRSTKLEDSAMYFCASSATGGLGPREKLFFGSGTQLSVL.

This clone was picked up a small number of times. The rearrangement joins TRBV27 to TRBJ2-7; D is possibly TRBD1 (6 bases). The CDR3 spans 12 residues. Germline V gene lookup returns CDR1 MNHEY and CDR2 SMNVEV (reference sequence). The V end lost 2 bases, the J end lost 5 bases, and 7 bases lay between the germline ends. The CDR3 DNA reads TGTGCCAGCAGTTTAGCAGGGGACGAGCAGTACTTC. This sequence encodes CASSLAGDEQYF.

The chain joins TRBV27 to TRBJ2-1; the D gene is possibly TRBD2 (5 bases). Looked up from germline, CDR1 is MNHEY and CDR2 is SMNVEV (reference sequence). V shed 4 bases and J shed 2 bases, with 12 bases lying between them. This CDR3 has 15 amino acids. CDR3 amino acids: CASSSRGATYNEQFF. In DNA, the CDR3 is TGTGCCAGCAGTTCTCGGGGAGCCACCTACAATGAGCAGTTCTTC.

The genes are TRBV19 and TRBJ1-5; no firm D call. This CDR3 has 15 amino acids. V was shortened by 5 bases and J by 0 bases, with 11 bases between the two germline ends. The germline gives CDR1 LNHDA, CDR2 SQIVND (reference sequence). The CDR3: CASSLAHYSNQPQHF. Written as DNA, the CDR3 is TGTGCCAGTAGTTTGGCCCACTATAGCAATCAGCCCCAGCATTTT. The full variable domain, completed using reference TRBV19 and TRBJ1-5, is DGGITQSPKYLFRKEGQNVTLSCEQNLNHDAMYWYRQDPGQGLRLIYYSQIVNDFQKGDIAEGYSVSREKKESFPLTVTSAQKNPTAFYLCASSLAHYSNQPQHFGDGTRLSIL.

This rearrangement joins TRBV4-2 to TRBJ2-3; D call uncertain. Between the trimmed V and J ends, which lost 4 bases and 6 bases, there was a span of 20 bases. The CDR3 runs to 16 residues. The germline V gene encodes CDR1 LGHNA and CDR2 YNFKEQ. CDR3 loop: CASSPQTLPPFDTQYF. The CDR3 region has the DNA TGTGCCAGCAGCCCACAGACCCTCCCCCCATTCGATACGCAGTATTTT.